A single sample is the source of the 22 T cell receptor beta chains below, sequenced in a study of radiation and T cells in renal cell carcinoma. The time point was: blood 2 weeks post-SBRT. Treatment reported: 15 Gy SBRT to primary tumor, nephrectomy 4 weeks later. The data were produced by immunoSEQ multiplex PCR, yet TCRdb's version contains in-frame clones alone and is incomplete. The sample shows 150,000 to 190,000 clones, roughly 87% of them seen only once. Material: blood, obtained from a patient whose treatment included radiotherapy and nephrectomy. These receptors were taken from a woman aged 45-65 years with renal cell carcinoma.

This chain connects TRBV10-2 to TRBJ1-5, with D tentatively TRBD1 (6 bases). CDR1 and CDR2 (germline): WSHSY, SAAADI. The V gene lost 0 bases and the J gene lost 6 bases, with 21 bases spanning the gap. The CDR3 spans 18 residues. The CDR3 here is CASSESLQGLVLGQPQHF. CDR3 DNA: TGCGCCAGCAGTGAGTCTTTACAGGGCTTAGTATTGGGTCAGCCCCAGCATTTT.

This clone appeared a few times. The chain combines TRBV18 with TRBJ2-1; 9 bases line up with TRBD2. Germline V gives CDR1 KGHSH, CDR2 LQKENI. The CDR3 extends over 16 amino acids. V dropped 2 bases and J dropped 10; count of bases not matched to a gene: 12. The CDR3 is CASSPSLAGGLEEQFF. In DNA, the CDR3 is TGTGCCAGCTCACCATCTCTGGCGGGGGGGCTTGAGGAGCAGTTCTTC.

The V gene is TRBV6-5, the J gene TRBJ1-6; 8 bases line up with TRBD1. This CDR3 is 14 amino acids long. J was trimmed by 9 bases and V by 5 bases; bases with no gene match: 6. Looked up from germline, CDR1 is MNHEY and CDR2 is SVGAGI. The CDR3 sequence is CASSTDRVISPLHF. The CDR3 DNA reads TGTGCCAGCAGTACGGACAGGGTAATTTCACCCCTCCACTTT.

V usage is TRBV19 and J usage is TRBJ2-2; 8 positions agree with TRBD2. The germline V gene encodes CDR1 LNHDA and CDR2 SQIVND (reference sequence). The CDR3 is made up of 15 amino acids. V shed 1 base, J shed 6 bases, and the junction held 4 bases outside the gene matches. Here the CDR3 DNA reads TGTGCCAGTAGTATAGCAGCGGGGGCGGCCGGGGAGCTGTTTTTT. Amino acids: CASSIAAGAAGELFF.

The V call is TRBV19, the J call TRBJ2-3, with 15 nucleotides matching TRBD2. The CDR3 contains 16 residues. Looked up from germline, CDR1 is LNHDA and CDR2 is SQIVND (reference sequence). The trim removed 5 bases at V and 6 bases at J, leaving 6 bases unmatched. The CDR3: CASSPRTSGGADTQYF. The CDR3 nucleotides are TGTGCCAGTAGTCCCCGGACTAGCGGGGGGGCGGATACGCAGTATTTT.

This clone was seen ten or more times. The junction differs from germline at one of its ends, possibly a read error. The chain combines TRBV7-7 with TRBJ1-5; no firm D call. This CDR3 is built from 13 residues. CDR1 and CDR2 (germline): SSHAT, FNYEAQ (reference sequence). The CDR3 sequence: CASSPSPSQPQHF. The CDR3 region has the DNA TGTGCTAGCAGCCCTTCCCCCAGTCAGCCCCAGCATTTT.

In regard to this clone: The sample contains more than one DNA sequence encoding this CDR3. In DNA form, the CDR3 reads TGTGCCAGCTCACCCGTGGGACAGGGGAATTCACCCCTCCACTTT. Protein sequence: CASSPVGQGNSPLHF. The gene calls are TRBV18 and TRBJ1-6; 10 nucleotides match TRBD1. CDR3 length equals 15 residues. The germline V gene encodes CDR1 KGHSH and CDR2 LQKENI. V lost 3 bases, J lost 7 bases, and 3 bases stayed unmatched.

The rearrangement links TRBV7-6 to TRBJ1-4; D is unclear. Germline V lookup: CDR1 SGHVS, CDR2 FNYEAQ. V was clipped by 1 base and J by 4 bases, with 10 bases between them. CDR3 length equals 15 residues. The CDR3 reads CASSLEGRLNEKLFF. In DNA, the CDR3 is TGTGCCAGCAGCTTAGAGGGTAGGCTTAATGAAAAACTGTTTTTT.

This clone appeared a single time. This chain links TRBV5-6 with TRBJ2-3; D is possibly TRBD2 (5 bases). CDR3 length: 15 amino acids. Germline-derived CDR1 and CDR2 are SGHDT and YYEEEE. Trimming stripped 4 bases from V and 0 bases from J, with 12 bases between. The CDR3, as DNA: TGTGCCAGCAGCCTCCGGGCGGGTAGCACAGATACGCAGTATTTT. Translation gives CASSLRAGSTDTQYF. Using reference TRBV5-6 and TRBJ2-3 for the parts outside the CDR3, the full variable domain is DAGVTQSPTHLIKTRGQQVTLRCSPKSGHDTVSWYQQALGQGPQFIFQYYEEEERQRGNFPDRFSGHQFPNYSSELNVNALLLGDSALYLCASSLRAGSTDTQYFGPGTRLTVL.

The chain employs TRBV6-5 and TRBJ1-5; no reliable D call. This CDR3 comprises 12 residues. With 8 bases removed from V and 6 bases from J, the gap between germline ends came to 11 bases. CDR1 and CDR2 (germline): MNHEY, SVGAGI. Here the CDR3 DNA reads TGTGCCAGCGGTACGGGTGGTCAGCCCCAGCATTTT. It encodes CASGTGGQPQHF.

J is TRBJ2-3 and V is TRBV7-9, with a possible D match to TRBD2 (7 bases). This CDR3 has 17 amino acids. Germline CDR1 and CDR2: SEHNR and FQNEAQ (reference sequence). The V and J ends lost 7 bases and 1 base respectively, with 21 bases between them. CDR3 region: CASTSRGANIGTDTQYF. The DNA of the CDR3 is TGTGCCAGCACCTCACGGGGGGCTAATATAGGCACAGATACGCAGTATTTT.

This clone was detected only once. The chain couples TRBV5-6 to TRBJ2-5; D ambiguous. Trimming shortened V by 5 bases and J by 4 bases, and 9 bases separated the two germline ends. The CDR3 is 12 residues long. Germline V gene data show CDR1 as SGHDT and CDR2 as YYEEEE. This CDR3 reads CASRLHAETQYF. In DNA form, the CDR3 reads TGTGCCAGCAGATTACACGCAGAGACCCAGTACTTC.

The genes are TRBV7-3 and TRBJ1-6; D is uncertain. The CDR3 extends over 15 amino acids. Germline V gene sequence: CDR1 SGHTA, CDR2 FQGTGA. The germline V and J ends were trimmed by 5 bases and 10 bases, with 18 bases remaining between them. The CDR3: CASSLGGGGRSPLHF. The CDR3 DNA is TGTGCCAGCAGCCTAGGTGGTGGAGGCCGGTCACCCCTCCACTTT.

The chain is built from TRBV9 and TRBJ1-6, with D possibly matching TRBD1 (6 bases). The V gene's germline CDR1 is SGDLS and CDR2 YYNGEE. This CDR3 has 14 residues. V was trimmed by 3 bases and J by 7 bases, leaving 11 bases between them. The CDR3 here is CASSANRANSPLHF. The CDR3 DNA follows: TGTGCCAGCAGCGCCAACAGGGCCAATTCACCCCTCCACTTT. Full variable domain (remainder filled in from reference TRBV9 and TRBJ1-6): DSGVTQTPKHLITATGQRVTLRCSPRSGDLSVYWYQQSLDQGLQFLIQYYNGEERAKGNILERFSAQQFPDLHSELNLSSLELGDSALYFCASSANRANSPLHFGNGTRLTVT.

CDR3 sequence: CASSSLQGSDDKNIQYF. The CDR3 bases are TGCGCCAGCAGCTCTCTACAGGGCAGTGACGACAAAAACATTCAGTACTTC. The chain has TRBV5-1 and TRBJ2-4; a possible D gene is TRBD1 (6 bases). Germline assignment: CDR1 SGHRS and CDR2 YFSETQ. The CDR3 has 17 residues. The germline V and J ends were trimmed by 3 bases and 3 bases, with 19 bases remaining between them.

In this sample, this clone turned up once. This chain links TRBV14 with TRBJ2-4; D gene unclear. The CDR3 length is 15 residues. The germline CDR1 and CDR2 sequences are SGHDN and FVKESK. Trimming removed 0 bases at V and 0 bases at J, with 6 bases between. The CDR3 DNA sequence: TGTGCCAGCAGCCAAGATCGGATAGCCAAAAACATTCAGTACTTC. Protein: CASSQDRIAKNIQYF.

The chain recombines TRBV7-9 with TRBJ1-2; D possibly corresponds to TRBD1 (5 bases). The V and J ends lost 5 bases and 3 bases respectively, with 10 bases between them. The CDR3 extends over 13 amino acids. The V gene's germline CDR1 is SEHNR and CDR2 FQNEAQ (reference sequence). CDR3 DNA sequence: TGTGCCAGCAGCGCGAGGGGATACTATGGCTACACCTTC. It translates to CASSARGYYGYTF.

Concerning this clone: At the DNA level, this CDR3 is encoded by other sequences in the same sample as well. The genes are TRBV7-9 and TRBJ2-7; D is unresolved. CDR3 length: 12 amino acids. The germline V gene encodes CDR1 SEHNR and CDR2 FQNEAQ (reference sequence). Trimming removed 2 bases at V and 3 bases at J, with 5 bases between. For the CDR3, the DNA is TGTGCCAGCAGCTTAAGCAGCTACGAGCAGTACTTC. This translates into CASSLSSYEQYF.

The chain links TRBV7-9 to TRBJ1-5; 11 nucleotides agree with TRBD1. Germline V CDR1 and CDR2: SEHNR, FQNEAQ (reference sequence). The V and J ends lost 4 bases and 0 bases, in that order; junction bases with no gene match: 8. The CDR3 is made up of 18 amino acids. The CDR3 is CASSSGQGDVYSNQPQHF. The DNA of the CDR3 is TGTGCCAGCAGCTCGGGACAGGGGGATGTGTATAGCAATCAGCCCCAGCATTTT.

The chain carries TRBV5-1 and TRBJ2-1, with 7 nucleotides matching TRBD2. The length of the CDR3 is 17 residues. CDR1 and CDR2 from the germline V gene are SGHRS and YFSETQ. With 4 bases clipped from V and 4 bases from J, the junction kept 14 bases outside the gene matches. The CDR3 loop reads CASSGLVVAGSYNEQFF. The CDR3 nucleotides read TGCGCCAGCAGCGGCCTTGTCGTAGCGGGTTCTTACAATGAGCAGTTCTTC.

The chain links TRBV7-9 to TRBJ2-1, with a possible D match to TRBD1 (5 bases). The germline V gene encodes CDR1 SEHNR and CDR2 FQNEAQ (reference sequence). CDR3 length: 12 amino acids. The V end lost 5 bases, the J end lost 8 bases, and 10 bases lay between the germline ends. The CDR3 bases are TGTGCCAGCAGCAAGCAGGGTCATGAGCAGTTCTTC. Protein: CASSKQGHEQFF. The full variable domain, with the rest looked up from reference TRBV7-9 and TRBJ2-1, is DTGVSQNPRHKITKRGQNVTFRCDPISEHNRLYWYRQTLGQGPEFLTYFQNEAQLEKSRLLSDRFSAERPKGSFSTLEIQRTEQGDSAMYLCASSKQGHEQFFGPGTRLTVL.

The rearrangement uses TRBV7-2 and TRBJ1-4; possibly TRBD1 for D (6 bases). The CDR3 has 13 residues. CDR1 and CDR2 from the germline V gene are SGHTA and FQGNSA. V shed 5 bases and J shed 8 bases, with 12 bases lying between them. This chain's CDR3 is CASSPSGVEKLFF. In DNA, the CDR3 is TGTGCCAGCAGCCCGTCAGGGGTCGAAAAACTGTTTTTT.